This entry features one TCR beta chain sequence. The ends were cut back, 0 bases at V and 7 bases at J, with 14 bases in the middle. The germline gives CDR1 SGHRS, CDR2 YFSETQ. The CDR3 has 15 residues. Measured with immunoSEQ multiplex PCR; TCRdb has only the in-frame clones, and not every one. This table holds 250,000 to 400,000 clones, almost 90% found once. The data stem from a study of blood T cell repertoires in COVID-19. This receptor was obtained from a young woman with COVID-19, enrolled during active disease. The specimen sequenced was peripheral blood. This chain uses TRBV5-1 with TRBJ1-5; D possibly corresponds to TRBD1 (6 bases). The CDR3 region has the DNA TGCGCCAGCAGCTTGGAGGGGGTTCGGGGCCAGCCCCAGCATTTT. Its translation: CASSLEGVRGQPQHF.